A selection of T cell receptor beta chains follows, all from one sample in a study of CD4 T cells in relation to SARS-CoV-2 and coronaviruses. Repertoires were generated with immunoSEQ multiplex PCR, while TCRdb's copy carries only in-frame clones and drops some. The sample consists of 65,000 or so clones, about nine tenths of them appearing once. The sequenced sample consisted of memory CD4+ T cells from PBMCs. Source of these receptors: a human donor in good health. Both conserved end residues are part of each CDR3. D genes are given only for firm matches. Only part of the rows carry a size: once, few, many, or a class if the clone is expanded.

once	TRBD2	TRBJ2-4	TRBV30	CAWSDYTSGGGNIQYF	TGTGCCTGGAGTGACTACACTAGCGGGGGGGGGAACATTCAGTACTTC
-	-	TRBJ2-2	TRBV19	CASSPVGARGTGELFF	TGTGCCAGTAGTCCTGTGGGCGCCAGAGGAACCGGGGAGCTGTTTTTT
-	-	TRBJ2-3	TRBV12-3/TRBV12-4	CASRGEADTQYF	TGTGCCTCCAGGGGTGAGGCAGATACGCAGTATTTT
-	TRBD1	TRBJ2-6	TRBV6-6	CASSLGRDRGSGANVLTF	TGTGCCAGCAGTCTGGGCCGGGACAGGGGATCTGGGGCCAACGTCCTGACTTTC
once	TRBD1	TRBJ1-3	TRBV9	CASSAAGQGVGNTIYF	TGTGCCAGCAGCGCAGCTGGACAGGGGGTTGGAAACACCATATATTTT
-	TRBD1	TRBJ2-5	TRBV5-1	CASRRGDRGPETQYF	TGCGCCAGCAGACGAGGGGACAGGGGGCCCGAGACCCAGTACTTC
-	-	TRBJ2-1	TRBV12-5	CASGLHGGDNEQFF	TGTGCTAGTGGTTTACACGGCGGGGACAATGAGCAGTTCTTC
-	-	TRBJ2-1	TRBV5-1	CASSSQQVIGVMNEQFF	TGCGCCAGCAGCTCCCAACAAGTTATAGGAGTAATGAATGAGCAGTTCTTC
-	-	TRBJ2-2	TRBV9	CASSTGSRVGNTGELFF	TGTGCCAGCAGCACTGGATCCAGGGTCGGGAACACCGGGGAGCTGTTTTTT
-	TRBD2	TRBJ2-1	TRBV5-1	CASSTGALAGGLNEQFF	TGCGCCAGCAGCACTGGAGCGCTAGCGGGGGGGCTCAATGAGCAGTTCTTC
-	-	TRBJ2-3	TRBV18	CASSSGTGSDTQYF	TGTGCCAGCTCATCAGGGACCGGATCAGATACGCAGTATTTT
-	-	TRBJ1-1	TRBV10-3	CAISDSLGHGSPEAFF	TGTGCCATCAGTGACTCCTTAGGTCACGGTTCTCCTGAAGCTTTCTTT
-	-	TRBJ1-3	TRBV3-1/TRBV3-2	CASSQPGYGNTIYF	TGTGCCAGCAGCCAACCAGGGTACGGAAACACCATATATTTT
-	TRBD2	TRBJ2-5	TRBV27	CASSFSLARSQETQYF	TGTGCCAGCAGTTTTTCACTAGCGCGCTCGCAAGAGACCCAGTACTTC
-	TRBD1	TRBJ2-5	TRBV5-4	CASSLDTGEETQYF	TGTGCCAGCAGCTTGGATACAGGGGAAGAGACCCAGTACTTC
-	-	TRBJ2-7	TRBV18	CASSPRSGSPQYF	TGTGCCAGCTCACCACGGTCAGGGTCCCCGCAGTACTTC
-	-	TRBJ1-1	TRBV18	CASSRGLTEAFF	TGTGCCAGCTCACGGGGCCTCACTGAAGCTTTCTTT
-	TRBD1	TRBJ1-1	TRBV28	CASSLGTVMNTEAFF	TGTGCCAGCAGTTTGGGGACAGTAATGAACACTGAAGCTTTCTTT
-	TRBD1	TRBJ1-1	TRBV6-5	CASSFPTGSMNTEAFF	TGTGCCAGCAGTTTCCCGACAGGGTCCATGAACACTGAAGCTTTCTTT
few	-	TRBJ2-3	TRBV7-2	CASSLADTQYF	TGTGCCAGCAGCTTAGCAGATACGCAGTATTTT
-	-	TRBJ2-7	TRBV11-2	CASSLESGLRTHEQYF	TGTGCCAGCAGCTTAGAATCCGGGCTCCGCACCCACGAGCAGTACTTC
-	-	TRBJ2-7	TRBV11-2	CASSLRGGPEYEQYF	TGTGCCAGCAGCTTACGAGGGGGGCCCGAATACGAGCAGTACTTC
-	TRBD1	TRBJ1-1	TRBV10-3	CAISGAWTGANTEAFF	TGTGCCATCAGTGGGGCCTGGACAGGAGCGAACACTGAAGCTTTCTTT
-	-	TRBJ1-1	TRBV11-2	CASSFYRSEAFF	TGTGCCAGCAGCTTTTACAGGTCTGAAGCTTTCTTT
-	TRBD2	TRBJ2-1	TRBV5-5	CASSGLAGGRNEQFF	TGTGCCAGCAGCGGACTAGCGGGGGGGCGTAATGAGCAGTTCTTC
-	-	TRBJ1-1	TRBV7-8	CASSFSGNTEAFF	TGTGCCAGCAGCTTCTCGGGGAACACTGAAGCTTTCTTT
-	-	TRBJ2-3	TRBV29-1	CSVESSQDTQYF	TGCAGCGTTGAAAGCAGCCAAGATACGCAGTATTTT
-	-	TRBJ1-2	TRBV4-2	CASSQESYGYTF	TGTGCCAGCAGCCAAGAGAGCTATGGCTACACCTTC
few	-	TRBJ1-5	TRBV28	CASSLGTRGSNQPQHF	TGTGCCAGCAGTTTAGGGACAAGGGGGAGCAATCAGCCCCAGCATTTT
-	-	TRBJ1-1	TRBV25-1	CASSGGYTEAFF	TGTGCCAGCAGTGGTGGGTACACTGAAGCTTTCTTT
-	-	TRBJ1-5	TRBV18	CASSPIQGTNQPQHF	TGTGCCAGCTCACCAATTCAGGGGACCAATCAGCCCCAGCATTTT
-	TRBD1	TRBJ1-6	TRBV5-6	CASSSEGQGEPRGPLHF	TGTGCCAGCAGCTCAGAGGGACAGGGTGAACCCAGGGGACCCCTCCACTTT
once	-	TRBJ2-2	TRBV12-5	CASGLVYTGELFF	TGTGCTAGTGGTTTGGTATATACCGGGGAGCTGTTTTTT